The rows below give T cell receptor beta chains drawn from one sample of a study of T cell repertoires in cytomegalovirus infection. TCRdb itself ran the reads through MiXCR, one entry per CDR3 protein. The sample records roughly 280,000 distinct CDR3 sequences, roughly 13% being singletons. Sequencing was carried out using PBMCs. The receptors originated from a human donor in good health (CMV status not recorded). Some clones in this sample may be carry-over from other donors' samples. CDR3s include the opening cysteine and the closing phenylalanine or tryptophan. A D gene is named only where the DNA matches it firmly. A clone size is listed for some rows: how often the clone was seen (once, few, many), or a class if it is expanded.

CASSRLTYGYTF	TGTGCCAGCAGTCGGCTTACCTATGGCTACACCTTC	.	many	TRBV12-3/TRBV12-4	TRBJ1-2
CSAPREVVSETQYF	TGCAGTGCCCCACGGGAGGTCGTGTCAGAGACCCAGTACTTC	TRBD2	.	TRBV20-1	TRBJ2-5
CASSLSPGDNEQFF	TGTGCCAGCAGCTTGTCCCCAGGAGACAATGAGCAGTTCTTC	.	few	TRBV5-4	TRBJ2-1
CSVEDPQGGEQYF	TGCAGCGTTGAAGACCCTCAAGGGGGAGAGCAGTACTTC	.	.	TRBV29-1	TRBJ2-7
CSAGTGPGELFF	TGCAGTGCTGGGACAGGTCCCGGGGAGCTGTTTTTT	TRBD1	.	TRBV20-1	TRBJ2-2
CASSVASGRATDTQYF	TGTGCCAGCAGCGTAGCTAGCGGGAGGGCCACAGATACGCAGTATTTT	TRBD2	few	TRBV9	TRBJ2-3
CASSYSSSGVYQETQYF	TGTGCCAGCAGTTACTCGTCTAGCGGGGTGTACCAAGAGACCCAGTACTTC	TRBD2	many	TRBV6-6	TRBJ2-5
CASSLDSRQHEQFF	TGTGCCAGCAGCTTAGATTCTCGGCAGCATGAGCAGTTCTTC	.	many	TRBV7-9	TRBJ2-1
CASSPPGEQFF	TGTGCCAGCAGTCCCCCCGGCGAGCAGTTCTTC	.	many	TRBV7-2	TRBJ2-1
CASSLWTGLPDTQYF	TGTGCCAGCAGCTTATGGACAGGGCTGCCAGATACGCAGTATTTT	TRBD1	many	TRBV7-2	TRBJ2-3
CASSPDRNDGYTF	TGTGCCAGCTCACCGGACAGGAACGATGGCTACACCTTC	TRBD1	.	TRBV18	TRBJ1-2
CASSTGGGETQYF	TGTGCCAGCAGCACAGGGGGCGGGGAGACCCAGTACTTC	TRBD1	many	TRBV5-4	TRBJ2-5
CSAGGLAVTPYEQYF	TGCAGTGCTGGAGGACTAGCGGTCACACCCTACGAGCAGTACTTC	TRBD2	.	TRBV20-1	TRBJ2-7
CASQITSQSNEQFF	TGTGCCAGCCAAATAACTAGCCAATCCAATGAGCAGTTCTTC	.	.	TRBV12-3/TRBV12-4	TRBJ2-1
CASSLESGGLTDTQYF	TGCGCCAGCAGCTTGGAAAGCGGGGGCCTCACAGATACGCAGTATTTT	TRBD2	.	TRBV5-1	TRBJ2-3
CASSDAGTYTDTQYF	TGTGCCAGCAGCGACGCCGGGACCTACACAGATACGCAGTATTTT	.	many	TRBV7-9	TRBJ2-3
CASSFYPGTSGTFSEQYF	TGCGCCAGCAGCTTCTACCCTGGGACTAGCGGGACTTTTTCCGAGCAGTACTTC	TRBD2	many	TRBV5-1	TRBJ2-7
CASGLGHPVAFF	TGTGCCAGCGGATTGGGACACCCTGTAGCTTTCTTT	.	.	TRBV6-2/TRBV6-3	TRBJ1-1
CASSQGHEGSGGYTF	TGCGCCAGCAGCCAAGGCCACGAGGGAAGCGGTGGCTACACCTTC	.	few	TRBV4-3	TRBJ1-2
CASSSPQGVREKLFF	TGTGCCAGCAGCAGTCCTCAGGGGGTTCGTGAAAAACTGTTTTTT	TRBD1	many	TRBV7-2	TRBJ1-4
CASSPGQLGAPNTGELFF	TGTGCCAGCAGCCCGGGACAGTTGGGGGCCCCTAACACCGGGGAGCTGTTTTTT	TRBD1	many	TRBV7-9	TRBJ2-2
CASSFPTGTIYF	TGTGCCAGCAGTTTCCCGACCGGCACCATATATTTT	.	few	TRBV12-3/TRBV12-4	TRBJ1-3
CSVCLAGGPRTQYF	TGCAGCGTTTGTCTGGCGGGAGGGCCCAGGACGCAGTATTTT	TRBD2	.	TRBV29-1	TRBJ2-3
CASSVGFYNEQFF	TGTGCCAGCAGCGTGGGCTTTTACAATGAGCAGTTCTTC	.	few	TRBV7-9	TRBJ2-1
CACRRQTINEKLFF	TGTGCCTGCCGCCGGCAGACGATTAATGAAAAACTGTTTTTT	.	few	TRBV2	TRBJ1-4
CSARASTAFRRNQETQYF	TGCAGTGCCCGCGCTTCGACCGCTTTTCGGAGGAACCAAGAGACCCAGTACTTC	.	.	TRBV20-1	TRBJ2-5
CASSPGGNHGELFF	TGTGCCAGCAGCCCAGGGGGCAATCACGGGGAGCTGTTTTTT	TRBD1	.	TRBV7-8	TRBJ2-2
CASSPRQAYNEQFF	TGTGCCAGCAGCCCGAGACAGGCCTACAATGAGCAGTTCTTC	.	many	TRBV7-8	TRBJ2-1
CASSYDSGTGELFF	TGTGCCAGCAGTTATGATTCGGGCACCGGGGAGCTGTTTTTT	.	many	TRBV6-1	TRBJ2-2
CASSLYLIGTREKLFF	TGTGCCAGCAGCTTGTACCTGATCGGGACAAGAGAAAAACTGTTTTTT	.	many	TRBV7-2	TRBJ1-4
CASSSPGKIPPDTQYF	TGTGCCAGCAGTTCTCCGGGGAAGATACCCCCAGATACGCAGTATTTT	.	many	TRBV7-2	TRBJ2-3
CASFKGPSAETQYF	TGTGCCAGCTTCAAAGGACCCTCGGCAGAGACCCAGTACTTC	.	many	TRBV28	TRBJ2-5
CASSYSRTSGVYEQYF	TGTGCCAGCAGTTACTCGAGAACTAGCGGGGTGTACGAGCAGTACTTC	TRBD2	few	TRBV6-2/TRBV6-3	TRBJ2-7
CASSQEGAGGDEQFF	TGCGCCAGCAGCCAAGAAGGTGCGGGGGGTGATGAGCAGTTCTTC	TRBD2	.	TRBV4-3	TRBJ2-1
CASSRIRGSGNTIYF	TGTGCCAGCAGCCGAATTCGGGGATCTGGAAACACCATATATTTT	.	.	TRBV11-2	TRBJ1-3
CSAPEGGPKDTQYF	TGCAGCGCCCCCGAGGGAGGGCCGAAAGATACGCAGTATTTT	TRBD2	few	TRBV29-1	TRBJ2-3
CASSLLRGTGLTDTQYF	TGTGCCAGCAGCCTCCTAAGGGGGACAGGTCTCACAGATACGCAGTATTTT	TRBD1	few	TRBV7-2	TRBJ2-3
CSVAHPLGRGDPHAFF	TGCAGCGTCGCGCACCCTCTGGGCAGGGGCGATCCGCACGCTTTCTTT	.	.	TRBV29-1	TRBJ1-1
CSGGGTSGGELFF	TGCAGCGGGGGAGGGACTAGCGGCGGGGAGCTGTTTTTT	TRBD2	few	TRBV29-1	TRBJ2-2
CASSFLVWGSGYEQYF	TGTGCCAGCAGCTTCCTGGTGTGGGGGTCCGGATACGAGCAGTACTTC	.	many	TRBV7-2	TRBJ2-7
CASSFGAGYTF	TGTGCCAGCAGTTTTGGGGCTGGCTACACCTTC	.	few	TRBV6-2/TRBV6-3	TRBJ1-2
CASSYLISETQYF	TGTGCCAGCAGTTACCTAATCTCGGAGACCCAGTACTTC	.	.	TRBV6-6	TRBJ2-5
CASSQIPAGTALQETQYF	TGTGCCAGCAGCCAAATCCCGGCTGGGACAGCTCTACAAGAGACCCAGTACTTC	TRBD1	many	TRBV14	TRBJ2-5